This is a list of T cell receptor beta chains from one sample in a study of T cell changes during pregnancy in multiple sclerosis. This table comes from immunoSEQ multiplex PCR, and its TCRdb copy is limited to in-frame clones, with some not included. Of some 97,000 clones listed, roughly nine tenths are singletons. The sequences come from peripheral blood, collected in the second trimester of pregnancy. The receptors come from a female donor with multiple sclerosis, enrolled in a pregnancy study. CDR3s include the opening cysteine and the closing phenylalanine or tryptophan. The D gene is left open where the match is weak. Expanded clones are given a class, and other clones once, few, many or no size at all.

TRBV5-1	NA	TRBJ1-3	once	TGCGCCAGCAGGGGGGACTCCAACTCTGGAAACACCATATATTTT	CASRGDSNSGNTIYF
TRBV18	TRBD1	TRBJ2-5	NA	TGTGCCAGCTCGCCTGGACAGGGGGCAAGGGAGACCCAGTACTTC	CASSPGQGARETQYF
TRBV5-1	NA	TRBJ1-4	NA	TGCGCCAGCAGGAAGCTAGTTGATGAAAAACTGTTTTTT	CASRKLVDEKLFF
TRBV7-9	TRBD2	TRBJ2-1	NA	TGTGCCAGCAGCTTAGCGGGACTAGCCTACAATGAGCAGTTCTTC	CASSLAGLAYNEQFF
TRBV19	TRBD1	TRBJ1-4	NA	TGTGCCAGTAGCCAGGGGGCAGGAGATGAAAAACTGTTTTTT	CASSQGAGDEKLFF
TRBV18	NA	TRBJ2-7	NA	TGTGCCAGCTCACTTACATCAGCGGGCATCTACGAGCAGTACTTC	CASSLTSAGIYEQYF
TRBV2	TRBD2	TRBJ2-3	NA	TGTGCCAGCAGACAGGGACTAGCGGGAGCAGATACGCAGTATTTT	CASRQGLAGADTQYF
TRBV9	NA	TRBJ2-1	NA	TGTGCCAGCAGCGTAGTAACGGGAGCGGCTTGGGATGAGCAGTTCTTC	CASSVVTGAAWDEQFF
TRBV19	NA	TRBJ2-4	NA	TGTGCCAGTAGTATTGGAGACATTCAGTACTTC	CASSIGDIQYF
TRBV27	NA	TRBJ2-7	NA	TGTGCCAGCAGTGCCGGGGACACCTACGAGCAGTACTTC	CASSAGDTYEQYF
TRBV19	NA	TRBJ2-1	NA	TGTGCCAGTAGTATACAGGGATCCCACAATGAGCAGTTCTTC	CASSIQGSHNEQFF
TRBV11-2	NA	TRBJ2-5	NA	TGTGCCAGCAGCATCTCGGGGAGGACCCAAGAGACCCAGTACTTC	CASSISGRTQETQYF
TRBV6-6	TRBD2	TRBJ2-7	NA	TGTGCCAGCAGTCTAGCGGGAGATAACTACGAGCAGTACTTC	CASSLAGDNYEQYF
TRBV30	TRBD1	TRBJ1-2	NA	TGTGCCTGGGGGGGACAGGGACTGGGCTACACCTTC	CAWGGQGLGYTF
TRBV6-6	TRBD1	TRBJ1-1	NA	TGTGCCAGCAGTCGCGGACAGGGGGGGGGCACTGAAGCTTTCTTT	CASSRGQGGGTEAFF
TRBV19	TRBD1	TRBJ1-5	NA	TGTGCCAGTAGTACGTCCGGGACAGGGAATCAGCCCCAGCATTTT	CASSTSGTGNQPQHF